This TCR beta chain originates from a study of T cell repertoires in cytomegalovirus infection. TCRdb itself ran the reads through MiXCR, one entry per CDR3 protein. The table has roughly 700,000 distinct CDR3 sequences, roughly 30% seen once; the top ten hold about 20%. Comments on this clonotype: Its specificity is unknown.

The CDR3 sequence is 14 residues long. The V end lost 3 bases, the J end lost 3 bases, and 10 bases lay between the germline ends. CDR1 is MNHEY, CDR2 SMNVEV, per germline (reference sequence). The sequences come from cultured PBMCs, collected from culture after CMV antigen stimulation. The gene calls are TRBV27 and TRBJ2-3, with unresolved D. The sequence was obtained from a human donor in good health (CMV status not recorded). Some clones in this sample may be carry-over from other donors' samples. The CDR3 DNA follows: TGTGCCAGCAGTTTCCGATCCCGTACAGATACGCAGTATTTT. The encoded protein is CASSFRSRTDTQYF.